The clone carrying this T cell receptor (beta chain) occurred once. Repertoires were generated with immunoSEQ multiplex PCR, while TCRdb's copy carries only in-frame clones and drops some. The sample holds tens of thousands of clones, 65% to 85% seen once. This entry is derived from a study of early stage breast cancer tumors. This CDR3 spans 13 amino acids. Germline lookup yields CDR1 SGHNT and CDR2 YYREEE (reference sequence). The J segment lost 7 bases and the V segment lost 4 bases, leaving 5 bases of the junction unmatched. The sequenced sample was blood. This sequence joins TRBV5-4 and TRBJ1-5; 7 bases match TRBD1. The source is a person in their sixties or seventies with breast cancer. The CDR3 DNA sequence: TGTGCCAGCAGCGGGGGGGACAGCCAGCCCCAGCATTTT. Amino acid sequence: CASSGGDSQPQHF.